Each of the 30 T cell receptor beta chains below was sequenced from the same sample in a study of graft-versus-host responses after intestinal transplantation (dated by TCRdb to the early 2020s). These receptors lack a known antigen. The library was built by means of the immunoSEQ multiplex PCR assay. This is the immuneACCESS table as TCRdb keeps it, with only in-frame sequences that have V and J called. A part of the clones is gone; compared with another copy, unresolved V genes explain less than half, and the rest is unexplained. The sample profile shows fewer than 130,000 clones; approximately 92% of them were found once. Clones ranked in the top ten supply roughly 0.5% of the sample. The sample's time point label is to be understood as: cells obtained before transplantation from donor or recipient. Sequenced material: unstimulated CD8+ T cells sorted from spleen or lymph node cells, taken before intestinal transplant. These receptors were taken from a human donor who received an intestinal transplant.

The rearrangement links TRBV6-5 to TRBJ2-1; the D gene is possibly TRBD2 (5 bases). This CDR3 spans 14 amino acids. Germline CDR1 reads MNHEY; CDR2 reads SVGAGI. V lost 2 bases to trimming and J lost 3 bases, with 8 bases between them. DNA of the CDR3: TGTGCCAGCAGTTACGCTGACTACTACAATGAGCAGTTCTTC. Translation: CASSYADYYNEQFF.

This clone was found once. This rearrangement joins TRBV19 to TRBJ2-4; TRBD2 is a possible D gene (6 bases). The V end lost 3 bases, the J end lost 0 bases, and 24 bases lay between the germline ends. The CDR3 is made up of 20 amino acids. Germline V lookup: CDR1 LNHDA, CDR2 SQIVND (reference sequence). CDR3 region: CASSIDPNGGDPIAKNIQYF. The CDR3 region has the DNA TGTGCCAGTAGTATTGATCCGAACGGCGGGGATCCCATAGCCAAAAACATTCAGTACTTC.

This sequence joins TRBV5-1 and TRBJ2-5; TRBD1 aligns across 7 bases. V gave up 1 base and J gave up 3 bases; unmatched junction bases: 3. CDR1 is SGHRS, CDR2 YFSETQ, per germline. CDR3 length: 14 amino acids. The CDR3 sequence: CASSLHGTEETQYF. The CDR3 DNA reads TGCGCCAGCAGCTTGCATGGGACAGAAGAGACCCAGTACTTC. The entire variable domain, with the rest obtained from reference TRBV5-1 and TRBJ2-5, is as follows: KAGVTQTPRYLIKTRGQQVTLSCSPISGHRSVSWYQQTPGQGLQFLFEYFSETQRNKGNFPGRFSGRQFSNSRSEMNVSTLELGDSALYLCASSLHGTEETQYFGPGTRLLVL.

This chain joins TRBV7-8 and TRBJ1-2; D might be TRBD1 (6 bases). Between the trimmed V and J ends, which lost 5 bases and 5 bases, there was a span of 15 bases. CDR1 is SGHVS and CDR2 is FQNEAQ in the germline V gene. This CDR3 is 14 amino acids long. The CDR3 DNA reads TGTGCCAGCAGCCTCCCGGGGGCATTATATGGCTACACCTTC. Its protein product is CASSLPGALYGYTF.

The chain is built from TRBV6-5 and TRBJ1-1; 7 positions match TRBD1. Germline-derived CDR1 and CDR2 are MNHEY and SVGAGI. This CDR3 has 12 amino acids. After removal of 6 bases from V and 4 bases from J, the junction contained 2 bases not matched to a gene. The CDR3 protein is CASRTGITEAFF. CDR3 nucleotides: TGTGCCAGCAGGACAGGGATCACTGAAGCTTTCTTT.

This chain connects TRBV7-9 to TRBJ1-4; possibly TRBD1 for D (5 bases). Trimming removed 3 bases at V and 4 bases at J, with 9 bases between. This CDR3 is 14 amino acids long. The germline gives CDR1 SEHNR, CDR2 FQNEAQ (reference sequence). The CDR3 reads CASSLWGINEKLFF. The CDR3 nucleotides are TGTGCCAGCAGCTTGTGGGGGATTAATGAAAAACTGTTTTTT.

The CDR3 DNA is TGTGCCAGTAGTATGGGGATGAGGGTGAACACTGAAGCTTTCTTT. Protein: CASSMGMRVNTEAFF. The gene calls are TRBV19 and TRBJ1-1; D ambiguous. V gave up 3 bases and J gave up 0 bases, with 11 bases separating them. Germline lookup yields CDR1 LNHDA and CDR2 SQIVND (reference sequence). The CDR3 length is 15 residues.

The V gene is TRBV5-1, the J gene TRBJ2-7; D possibly corresponds to TRBD2 (5 bases). V lost 1 base, J lost 7 bases, and 12 bases lay in between. CDR1 and CDR2 (germline): SGHRS, YFSETQ. This CDR3 region has 13 residues. In DNA form, the CDR3 reads TGCGCCAGCAGCTTGACGGGCTCGGGGGAGCAGTACTTC. Translating gives CASSLTGSGEQYF.

The count of this clone is one. The rearrangement uses TRBV6-6 and TRBJ1-1; D possibly corresponds to TRBD1 (5 bases). The CDR3 length is 14 residues. Trimming pared 6 bases from V and 5 bases from J, leaving 16 bases between. Looked up from germline, CDR1 is MNHNY and CDR2 is SVGAGI (reference sequence). CDR3 nucleotides: TGTGCCAGCAGCCTCGGGGCCCGGGCGACTGAAGCTTTCTTT. It yields the protein CASSLGARATEAFF.

Note on this clone: A read error may account for a junction end that differs from germline. This chain connects TRBV27 to TRBJ2-7, with 7 nucleotides matching TRBD1. Germline V lookup: CDR1 MNHEY, CDR2 SMNVEV (reference sequence). This CDR3 region has 14 residues. The CDR3 loop reads CAGSGTVNSYEQYF. CDR3 DNA: TGTGCCGGCAGTGGGACAGTTAACTCCTACGAGCAGTACTTC.

The chain links TRBV27 to TRBJ2-7; 10 nucleotides match TRBD1. V was clipped by 4 bases and J by 2 bases; unmatched bases: 2. Germline CDR1 MNHEY, CDR2 SMNVEV (reference sequence). This CDR3 is 14 amino acids long. The CDR3 nucleotides are TGTGCCAGCAGTTCGACAGGGGGCCCCTACGAGCAGTACTTC. It encodes CASSSTGGPYEQYF.

This chain joins TRBV30 and TRBJ1-4; D remains ambiguous. CDR1 and CDR2 (germline): GTSNPN, SVGIG (reference sequence). This CDR3 spans 14 amino acids. The V end lost 4 bases, the J end lost 8 bases, and 17 bases lay between the germline ends. The CDR3 DNA sequence: TGTGCCTGGACCAAGGGAGGTTCCCGGGAAAAACTGTTTTTT. Its protein product is CAWTKGGSREKLFF.

This clone was counted a few times. Additional DNA sequences in this sample encode the identical CDR3. The rearrangement uses TRBV6-6 and TRBJ2-7; D gene uncertain. V was pared by 5 bases and J by 0 bases, with 2 bases between. CDR1 and CDR2 (germline): MNHNY, SVGAGI (reference sequence). The length of the CDR3 is 11 residues. In nucleotides, the CDR3 is TGTGCCAGCAGTCCCTCCTACGAGCAGTACTTC. Translating gives CASSPSYEQYF.

In DNA form, the CDR3 reads TGTGCCAGCAGTCGCAAGGACTATGGCTACACCTTC. This encodes CASSRKDYGYTF. The chain joins TRBV6-6 to TRBJ1-2; D not resolved. The length of the CDR3 is 12 residues. Trimming pared 5 bases from V and 3 bases from J, leaving 7 bases between. Germline lookup yields CDR1 MNHNY and CDR2 SVGAGI (reference sequence).

In regard to this clone: Other nucleotide sequences in the sample specify the same CDR3. This rearrangement joins TRBV29-1 to TRBJ2-7, with 14 bases matching TRBD2. CDR3 length equals 13 residues. The germline V gene encodes CDR1 SQVTM and CDR2 ANQGSEA. J gave up 3 bases and V 6 bases, and 1 base lay outside the gene matches. The chain's CDR3 is CSVGTSGSYEQYF. Written as DNA, the CDR3 is TGCAGCGTGGGGACTAGCGGGAGCTACGAGCAGTACTTC.

The chain combines TRBV7-9 with TRBJ2-7; possibly TRBD1 for D (6 bases). V was pared by 8 bases and J by 2 bases, with 13 bases between. CDR3 length: 13 residues. Germline assignment: CDR1 SEHNR and CDR2 FQNEAQ (reference sequence). CDR3 sequence: CASRGRGPYEQYF. As DNA, the CDR3 is TGTGCCAGCCGCGGCAGGGGCCCCTACGAGCAGTACTTC.

The chain is built from TRBV28 and TRBJ1-2, with TRBD1 matching over 7 bases. The germline gives CDR1 MDHEN, CDR2 SYDVKM. The CDR3 has 15 residues. V shed 6 bases, J shed 1 base, and the junction held 8 bases outside the gene matches. In DNA form, the CDR3 reads TGTGCCAGCAGCATAACGGGACAGCTTAACTATGGCTACACCTTC. This gives the protein CASSITGQLNYGYTF.

The table lists this clone with a few counts. The chain uses TRBV19 and TRBJ1-5, with unresolved D. CDR1 is LNHDA and CDR2 is SQIVND in the germline V gene (reference sequence). V dropped 3 bases and J dropped 7 bases, with 16 bases sitting between them. This CDR3 comprises 15 residues. CDR3 nucleotide sequence: TGTGCCAGTAGTATCCTACATGGGAGTCCACAGCCCCAGCATTTT. Protein product: CASSILHGSPQPQHF.

The J gene is TRBJ2-5, the V gene TRBV7-6, with 8 bases that match TRBD2. Matching the DNA end better, TRBJ2-7 makes the J call doubtful. The germline V gene has CDR1 SGHVS and CDR2 FNYEAQ. CDR3 size: 15 residues. CDR3 in amino acids: CASSLEGTSSYEQYF. In DNA, the CDR3 is TGTGCCAGCAGCTTAGAGGGGACTAGCTCCTACGAGCAGTACTTC.

The rearrangement links TRBV4-1 to TRBJ1-5, with TRBD1 matching over 8 bases. With 3 bases clipped from V and 3 bases from J, the junction kept 4 bases outside the gene matches. The CDR3 spans 15 residues. Germline V lookup: CDR1 MGHRA, CDR2 YSYEKL. CDR3 protein: CASSQDQGANQPQHF. In nucleotides, the CDR3 is TGCGCCAGCAGCCAGGACCAGGGGGCCAATCAGCCCCAGCATTTT.

This clone has only one observation. The rearrangement uses TRBV11-2 and TRBJ1-3, with D unresolved. With 1 base removed from V and 0 bases from J, the gap between germline ends came to 7 bases. The CDR3 consists of 15 residues. The germline V gene has CDR1 SGHAT and CDR2 FQNNGV. CDR3 sequence (DNA): TGTGCCAGCAGCTTAGGGGAATTCTCTGGAAACACCATATATTTT. Protein product: CASSLGEFSGNTIYF. Full variable domain (rest looked up from reference TRBV11-2 and TRBJ1-3): EAGVAQSPRYKIIEKRQSVAFWCNPISGHATLYWYQQILGQGPKLLIQFQNNGVVDDSQLPKDRFSAERLKGVDSTLKIQPAKLEDSAVYLCASSLGEFSGNTIYFGEGSWLTVV.

The chain joins TRBV7-6 to TRBJ2-1, with D possibly matching TRBD1 (6 bases). Germline loops: CDR1 SGHVS, CDR2 FNYEAQ. The CDR3 runs 14 residues. V was clipped by 1 base and J by 10 bases, with 14 bases between them. The CDR3: CASSLEGDGAEQFF. In DNA form, the CDR3 reads TGTGCCAGCAGCTTAGAGGGGGACGGGGCCGAGCAGTTCTTC.

The CDR3 protein is CASSLGLIGGARETQYF. In DNA form, the CDR3 reads TGTGCCAGCAGCTTAGGCCTAATCGGGGGAGCACGAGAGACCCAGTACTTC. The V and J genes are TRBV13 and TRBJ2-5, with D tentatively TRBD2 (6 bases). V was pared by 0 bases and J by 4 bases, with 18 bases between. The CDR3 is 17 residues long. Germline V gene sequence: CDR1 PRHDT, CDR2 FYEKMQ (reference sequence).

The CDR3 DNA follows: TGCGCCAGCAGCTTGGTTCCAGGTGGCAACTATGGCTACACCTTC. It is translated as CASSLVPGGNYGYTF. The chain links TRBV5-1 to TRBJ1-2; no clear D gene. Trimming removed 0 bases from V and 2 bases from J, with 11 bases in between. The CDR3 runs 15 residues. The germline CDR1 and CDR2 sequences are SGHRS and YFSETQ.

The V and J genes are TRBV7-6 and TRBJ1-1, with TRBD1 matching 8 bases. After removal of 4 bases from V and 5 bases from J, the junction contained 6 bases not matched to a gene. The CDR3 runs 14 residues. In germline, CDR1 is SGHVS, CDR2 FNYEAQ. CDR3 coding DNA: TGTGCCAGCAGCTCCGACAGGGGATTGACTGAAGCTTTCTTT. Encoded protein: CASSSDRGLTEAFF.

This chain uses TRBV10-2 with TRBJ2-7, with 8 nucleotides matching TRBD2. With V trimmed by 5 bases and J by 6 bases, 9 bases remained unmatched. CDR3 length: 14 residues. Per germline, CDR1 WSHSY and CDR2 SAAADI. The CDR3 protein is CASSLVAGFGEQYF. The CDR3 DNA follows: TGCGCCAGCAGTCTGGTAGCGGGATTCGGCGAGCAGTACTTC.

V usage is TRBV4-1 and J usage is TRBJ1-5; possibly TRBD1 for D (5 bases). Trimming cost V 7 bases and J 8 bases, with 9 bases left between them. In germline, CDR1 is MGHRA, CDR2 YSYEKL. The CDR3 spans 11 residues. CDR3 nucleotides: TGCGCCAGCATGAGGGGTAAGCCCCAGCATTTT. Protein product: CASMRGKPQHF.

V gene TRBV25-1 combines with J gene TRBJ1-2; no clear D gene. The V and J ends lost 5 bases and 2 bases respectively, with 6 bases between them. The length of the CDR3 is 12 residues. The germline V gene has CDR1 MGHDK and CDR2 SYGVNS. The CDR3 coding sequence is TGTGCCAGCAGTTCCGGGAACTATGGCTACACCTTC. Residues: CASSSGNYGYTF.

This chain links TRBV29-1 with TRBJ1-1; no definite D call. This CDR3 contains 15 residues. Germline CDR1 and CDR2: SQVTM and ANQGSEA. Trimming removed 5 bases at V and 0 bases at J, with 16 bases between. Here the CDR3 DNA reads TGCAGCGTTTGCCCCGTAGGCAGCATGAACACTGAAGCTTTCTTT. It translates to CSVCPVGSMNTEAFF.

This rearrangement joins TRBV7-6 to TRBJ2-7; D might be TRBD2 (6 bases). The V gene lost 2 bases and the J gene lost 6 bases, with 17 bases spanning the gap. CDR3 length equals 15 residues. Germline V gene data show CDR1 as SGHVS and CDR2 as FNYEAQ. The CDR3 DNA reads as TGTGCCAGCAGCTTATTGAAATCACGGGGGAGCGAGCAGTACTTC. Translated, it gives CASSLLKSRGSEQYF. The full variable domain, completed using reference TRBV7-6 and TRBJ2-7, is GAGVSQSPRYKVTKRGQDVALRCDPISGHVSLYWYRQALGQGPEFLTYFNYEAQQDKSGLPNDRFSAERPEGSISTLTIQRTEQRDSAMYRCASSLLKSRGSEQYFGPGTRLTVT.